These 13 T cell receptor beta chains share one sample of origin, sequenced in a study of T cells after yellow fever vaccination. TCRdb reanalysed the 5' RACE reads using MiXCR and keeps one entry per CDR3 protein. The sample yields fewer than 350,000 distinct CDR3 sequences, approximately 4.5% seen once. The specimen was PBMCs, collected 15 days after the yellow fever booster vaccination. The receptor set was obtained from a man younger than 35 who received the YFV17D yellow fever vaccine.

In its sample, this clonotype was seen many times. The chain links TRBV10-3 to TRBJ2-3; D call uncertain. V lost 7 bases to trimming and J lost 2 bases, with 10 bases between them. The germline gives CDR1 ENHRY, CDR2 SYGVKD. This CDR3 comprises 13 residues. For the CDR3, the DNA is TGTGCCATCACAACCGGCTACACAGATACGCAGTATTTT. This sequence encodes CAITTGYTDTQYF.

This clonotype came up many times. This chain links TRBV20-1 with TRBJ1-2; D is undetermined. Germline CDR1 DFQATT, CDR2 SNEGSKA (reference sequence). The CDR3 consists of 13 residues. The V and J ends lost 5 bases and 0 bases respectively, with 10 bases between them. CDR3 sequence (DNA): TGCAGTGCTGCGACCGGTGCTAACTATGGCTACACCTTC. Translation: CSAATGANYGYTF.

This clonotype was observed a few times. This chain joins TRBV4-1 and TRBJ1-4; D remains unclear. This CDR3 has 14 residues. Germline assignment: CDR1 MGHRA and CDR2 YSYEKL. Trimming took off 5 bases at V and 7 bases at J, with 14 bases between the two ends. The CDR3 here is CASSLTLWVEKLFF. In DNA form, the CDR3 reads TGCGCCAGCAGCTTAACCCTCTGGGTTGAAAAACTGTTTTTT.

The chain is built from TRBV12-3 or TRBV12-4 and TRBJ1-1; tentatively, D is TRBD1 (6 bases). V was shortened by 7 bases and J by 0 bases, with 21 bases between the two germline ends. The CDR3 extends over 17 amino acids. The CDR3 sequence: CASTPRGPSGVNTEAFF. As DNA, the CDR3 is TGTGCCAGCACCCCTCGGGGGCCCTCTGGTGTGAACACTGAAGCTTTCTTT.

This clonotype was observed many times. The rearrangement joins TRBV7-2 to TRBJ2-3; possible D gene TRBD1, 6 bases. Per the germline V gene, CDR1 is SGHTA and CDR2 is FQGNSA. The V and J ends lost 5 bases and 2 bases respectively, with 14 bases between them. This CDR3 is 15 amino acids long. This chain's CDR3 is CASSLAGQNTDTQYF. Here the CDR3 DNA reads TGTGCCAGCAGCCTGGCAGGACAGAACACAGATACGCAGTATTTT.

Ten or more counts support this clonotype. The V and J genes are TRBV12-3 or TRBV12-4 and TRBJ1-2, with D uncertain. The CDR3 contains 12 residues. The germline V and J ends were trimmed by 5 bases and 8 bases, with 12 bases remaining between them. CDR3 coding DNA: TGTGCCAGCAGTAGTGTTCCCCGGGGCTACACCTTC. Translating it yields CASSSVPRGYTF.

This rearrangement joins TRBV7-6 to TRBJ1-4; D call uncertain. V lost 1 base and J 8 bases, leaving 11 bases between the germline ends. The CDR3 contains 14 residues. Germline CDR1 SGHVS, CDR2 FNYEAQ. The DNA for the CDR3 is TGTGCCAGCAGCTTAGGGACCTACCCCGAAAAACTGTTTTTT. Residues: CASSLGTYPEKLFF. The variable domain in full, with the rest retrieved from reference TRBV7-6 and TRBJ1-4, is GAGVSQSPRYKVTKRGQDVALRCDPISGHVSLYWYRQALGQGPEFLTYFNYEAQQDKSGLPNDRFSAERPEGSISTLTIQRTEQRDSAMYRCASSLGTYPEKLFFGSGTQLSVL.

There are many counts of this clonotype. CDR3 loop: CASSPSQVRLHEQYF. The DNA of the CDR3 is TGTGCCAGCAGCCCTAGTCAGGTTAGGCTCCACGAGCAGTACTTC. This chain uses TRBV7-9 with TRBJ2-7; D remains ambiguous. CDR3 length equals 15 residues. Trimming pared 5 bases from V and 5 bases from J, leaving 19 bases between. Germline V gives CDR1 SEHNR, CDR2 FQNEAQ (reference sequence).

This clonotype came up many times. This rearrangement joins TRBV10-3 to TRBJ2-5; 8 nucleotides align to TRBD2. Looked up from germline, CDR1 is ENHRY and CDR2 is SYGVKD. CDR3 length: 14 residues. V lost 3 bases, J lost 3 bases, and 3 bases stayed unmatched. This CDR3 reads CAISDPGGEETQYF. The CDR3 DNA reads TGTGCCATCAGTGATCCGGGGGGGGAAGAGACCCAGTACTTC.

The V call is TRBV19, the J call TRBJ2-2; 8 nucleotides line up with TRBD1. The V and J ends lost 0 bases and 7 bases, in that order; junction bases with no gene match: 4. CDR3 length equals 15 residues. In germline, CDR1 is LNHDA, CDR2 SQIVND (reference sequence). CDR3 protein: CASSIEDRVNGELFF. For the CDR3, the DNA is TGTGCCAGTAGTATAGAGGACAGGGTAAACGGGGAGCTGTTTTTT.

The chain joins TRBV7-9 to TRBJ2-2, with D perhaps TRBD2 (6 bases). Per the germline V gene, CDR1 is SEHNR and CDR2 is FQNEAQ (reference sequence). V was pared by 3 bases and J by 0 bases, with 14 bases between. The CDR3 is 17 amino acids. DNA for the CDR3: TGTGCCAGCAGCTTGGGCGGGGCAGTCTCGAACACCGGGGAGCTGTTTTTT. Residues: CASSLGGAVSNTGELFF.

This clonotype appeared many times. The chain employs TRBV20-1 and TRBJ1-1; D is unresolved. The CDR3 is 12 residues long. V lost 6 bases and J 1 base, leaving 9 bases between the germline ends. Germline-derived CDR1 and CDR2 are DFQATT and SNEGSKA (reference sequence). The CDR3 here is CSAKEGNTEAFF. The DNA for the CDR3 is TGCAGTGCCAAGGAGGGGAACACTGAAGCTTTCTTT.

In this sample, this clonotype turned up a few times. The chain links TRBV25-1 to TRBJ1-1; D might be TRBD1 (5 bases). V lost 4 bases and J lost 4, with 10 bases in between. There are 13 residues in the CDR3. Germline CDR1 MGHDK, CDR2 SYGVNS. The CDR3 is CASSAREGTEAFF. The CDR3 DNA follows: TGTGCCAGCAGTGCCAGGGAGGGCACTGAAGCTTTCTTT.